What follows are 2 T cell receptor beta chains derived from one specimen sequenced in a study of molecular identifiers for immune sequencing clone quantification. Using its own MiXCR run on the PCR reads, TCRdb lists one record per CDR3 protein. The sample has hundreds of thousands of distinct CDR3 sequences, roughly 24% seen once. The sample was naive CD8+ T cells from blood, with Jurkat cell RNA spiked in. Subset described: FACS-sorted CD8+CD4-CCR7+CD45RA+ naive T cells. These receptors came from a human donor in good health. Some libraries in this study had Jurkat cell RNA spiked in.

A remark on this clonotype: At one end, the junction sequence differs from germline, possibly due to a read error. This chain joins TRBV4-3 and TRBJ1-4; possible D gene TRBD1, 6 bases. Germline V gene data show CDR1 as LGHNA and CDR2 as YSLEER. The CDR3 extends over 15 amino acids. The CDR3 DNA follows: TGCGCCCGCAGCCAAGAACGGGGGGCAGGCGAAAAACTGTTTTTT. Amino acid sequence: CARSQERGAGEKLFF.

Points on this clonotype: Compared with germline, one end of the junction differs, possibly owing to a read error. The chain links TRBV6-2 or TRBV6-3 to TRBJ2-3; D gene ambiguous. This CDR3 has 15 residues. Germline V gives CDR1 MNHEY, CDR2 SVGEGT. This chain's CDR3 is CANSYSNPAADTQYF. As DNA, the CDR3 is TGTGCCAACAGTTACTCGAACCCCGCGGCAGATACGCAGTATTTT.